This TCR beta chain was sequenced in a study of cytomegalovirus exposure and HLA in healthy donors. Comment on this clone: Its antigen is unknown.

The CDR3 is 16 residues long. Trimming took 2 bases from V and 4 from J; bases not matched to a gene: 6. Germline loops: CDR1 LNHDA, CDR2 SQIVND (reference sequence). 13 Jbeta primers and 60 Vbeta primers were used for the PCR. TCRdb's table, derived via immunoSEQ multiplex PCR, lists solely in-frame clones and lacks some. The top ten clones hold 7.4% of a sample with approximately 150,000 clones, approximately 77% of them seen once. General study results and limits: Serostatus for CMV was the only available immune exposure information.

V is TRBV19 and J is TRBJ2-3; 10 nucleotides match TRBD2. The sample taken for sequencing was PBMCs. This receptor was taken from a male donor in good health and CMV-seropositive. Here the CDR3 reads CASSIISGGVADTQYF. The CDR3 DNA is TGTGCCAGTAGTATAATCAGCGGGGGGGTGGCAGATACGCAGTATTTT.